The sample holds many counts of the clone carrying this TCR beta chain. Its target is not known. TCRdb fed the multiplex PCR reads into MiXCR, producing one record per CDR3 protein. The sample has fewer than 300,000 distinct CDR3 sequences, less than 40% seen once; the top ten hold about 1.4%. Breast cancer patients provided tissue from their axillary draining lymph nodes. The data derive from a study of breast tumors, draining lymph nodes, adjacent tissues. General observations from the study: Luminal-like breast cancer showed significantly greater tumor-nontumor repertoire similarity than basal-like breast cancer did. Tumors had less TCR diversity than lymph nodes, more than nontumor tissue. Tumor T cell lymph node origin was a supported hypothesis, not proven.

The TCR comes from a female donor with breast cancer. Some clones in this sample may be carry-over from other donors' samples. The specimen was axillary lymph node tissue.

CDR3 bases: TGTGCCAGCTCACCCCTAGCGGGAGTGGAGACCCAGTACTTC. Amino acids: CASSPLAGVETQYF. This chain uses TRBV18 with TRBJ2-5, with 10 bases that match TRBD2. The CDR3 is made up of 14 amino acids. The germline CDR1 and CDR2 sequences are KGHSH and LQKENI. J was trimmed by 5 bases and V by 3 bases; bases with no gene match: 3.